The rows below give T cell receptor beta chains drawn from one sample of a study of blood T cell repertoires in COVID-19. The table came from immunoSEQ multiplex PCR; TCRdb's copy has only in-frame clones and leaves some out. The table includes 50,000 or so clones, about 89% detected once. Material: peripheral blood. The receptors were sampled from a man in his 70s with active COVID-19. The CDR3 runs from the conserved cysteine through the conserved F or W.

v_gene: TRBV30; j_gene: TRBJ1-4; CDR3aa: CAWSWAGKEKLFF
v_gene: TRBV6-6; j_gene: TRBJ2-5; CDR3aa: CASSYMTSGVGETQYF
v_gene: TRBV29-1; j_gene: TRBJ2-5; CDR3aa: CSVGQGARETQYF
v_gene: TRBV28; j_gene: TRBJ1-2; CDR3aa: CASSHNRGNYGYTF
v_gene: TRBV5-3; j_gene: TRBJ2-1; CDR3aa: CARSFLGHTYNEQFF
v_gene: TRBV7-8; j_gene: TRBJ1-5; CDR3aa: CASSVGEGVQPQHF
v_gene: TRBV18; j_gene: TRBJ1-1; CDR3aa: CASSPPAQGGNTEAFF
v_gene: TRBV21-1; j_gene: TRBJ1-2; CDR3aa: CASSKPGTQGGGYTF
v_gene: TRBV28; j_gene: TRBJ2-2; CDR3aa: CASSSGTGVTGELFF
v_gene: TRBV12-3/TRBV12-4; j_gene: TRBJ2-7; CDR3aa: CASSWDRGYEQYF
v_gene: TRBV16; j_gene: TRBJ1-5; CDR3aa: CASSPNHNQPQHF
v_gene: TRBV27; j_gene: TRBJ2-7; CDR3aa: CASSLGRREYF
v_gene: TRBV27; j_gene: TRBJ2-2; CDR3aa: CASRGPNTGELFF
v_gene: TRBV5-1; j_gene: TRBJ2-7; CDR3aa: CASSLGGSVISHIYEQYF
v_gene: TRBV6-2/TRBV6-3; j_gene: TRBJ2-3; CDR3aa: CASSYGLADTDTQYF
v_gene: TRBV20-1; j_gene: TRBJ1-2; CDR3aa: CSARESSRYTF
v_gene: TRBV9; j_gene: TRBJ2-2; CDR3aa: CASSVVGANTGELFF
v_gene: TRBV7-9; j_gene: TRBJ1-4; CDR3aa: CASSLQPSEKLFF
v_gene: TRBV3-1/TRBV3-2; j_gene: TRBJ1-6; CDR3aa: CASSQATGWSPLHF
v_gene: TRBV5-1; j_gene: TRBJ2-3; CDR3aa: CASSHTVSSTDTQYF
v_gene: TRBV5-1; j_gene: TRBJ1-1; CDR3aa: CASSSGVTEAFF
v_gene: TRBV24-1; j_gene: TRBJ1-5; CDR3aa: CATGVDRAFLGNQPQHF
v_gene: TRBV27; j_gene: TRBJ1-2; CDR3aa: CASSFEPHPGQLGYTF
v_gene: TRBV3-1/TRBV3-2; j_gene: TRBJ1-1; CDR3aa: CASSQVVNTEAFF
v_gene: TRBV3-1/TRBV3-2; j_gene: TRBJ1-6; CDR3aa: CASSQDLTAGSPLHF
v_gene: TRBV7-9; j_gene: TRBJ1-2; CDR3aa: CASSLDPGYGGYTF
v_gene: TRBV25-1; j_gene: TRBJ1-4; CDR3aa: CASTTTGGLEKLFF
v_gene: TRBV7-2; j_gene: TRBJ2-7; CDR3aa: CASSSLGGGLNEQYF